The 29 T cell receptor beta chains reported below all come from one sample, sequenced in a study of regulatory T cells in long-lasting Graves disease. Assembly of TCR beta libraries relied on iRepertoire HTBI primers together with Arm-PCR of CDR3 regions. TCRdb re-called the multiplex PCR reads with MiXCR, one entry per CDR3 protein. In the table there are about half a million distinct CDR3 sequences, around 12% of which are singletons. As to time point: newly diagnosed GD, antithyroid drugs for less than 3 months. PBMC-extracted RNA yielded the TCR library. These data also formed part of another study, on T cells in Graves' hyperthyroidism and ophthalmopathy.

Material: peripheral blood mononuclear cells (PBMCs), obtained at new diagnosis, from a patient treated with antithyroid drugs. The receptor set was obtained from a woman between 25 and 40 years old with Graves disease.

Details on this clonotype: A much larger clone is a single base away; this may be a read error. The CDR3 spells CASSESGLVTEPYNSPLHF. Here the CDR3 DNA reads TGTGCCAGCAGTGAGTCTGGTTTGGTGACAGAACCCTATAATTCACCCCTCCACTTT. J is TRBJ1-6 and V is TRBV6-2 or TRBV6-3; D possibly corresponds to TRBD1 (5 bases). Between the trimmed V and J ends, which lost 5 bases and 2 bases, there was a span of 22 bases. CDR3 length equals 19 residues. In germline, CDR1 is MNHEY, CDR2 SVGEGT.

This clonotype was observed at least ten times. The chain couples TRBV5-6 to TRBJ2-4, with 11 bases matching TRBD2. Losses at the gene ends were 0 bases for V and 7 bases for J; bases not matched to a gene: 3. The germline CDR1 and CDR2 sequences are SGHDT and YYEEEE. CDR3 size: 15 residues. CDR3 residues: CASSLELAGVNIQYF. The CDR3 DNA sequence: TGTGCCAGCAGCTTGGAACTAGCGGGAGTGAACATTCAGTACTTC.

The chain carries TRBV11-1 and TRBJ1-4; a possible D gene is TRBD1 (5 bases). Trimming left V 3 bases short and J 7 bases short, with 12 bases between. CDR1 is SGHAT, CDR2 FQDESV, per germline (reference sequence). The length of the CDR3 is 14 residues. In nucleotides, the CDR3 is TGTGCCAGCAGCTTCGGGACTAGTATTGAAAAACTGTTTTTT. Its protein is CASSFGTSIEKLFF.

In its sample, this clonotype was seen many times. In DNA, the CDR3 is TGCGCCAGCAGCTCCCGACAGGGTGGTGAAAAACTGTTTTTT. Its protein product is CASSSRQGGEKLFF. This chain uses TRBV5-1 with TRBJ1-4, with TRBD1 matching 7 bases. J gave up 7 bases and V 3 bases, and 6 bases lay outside the gene matches. The CDR3 runs to 14 residues. Germline loops: CDR1 SGHRS, CDR2 YFSETQ.

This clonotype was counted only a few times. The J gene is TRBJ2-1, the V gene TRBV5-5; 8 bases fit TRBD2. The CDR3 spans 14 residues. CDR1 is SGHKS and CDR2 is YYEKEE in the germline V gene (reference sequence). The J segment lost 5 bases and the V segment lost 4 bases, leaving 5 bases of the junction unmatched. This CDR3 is CASSVSGTHNEQFF. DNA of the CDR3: TGTGCCAGCAGCGTTAGCGGGACCCACAATGAGCAGTTCTTC.

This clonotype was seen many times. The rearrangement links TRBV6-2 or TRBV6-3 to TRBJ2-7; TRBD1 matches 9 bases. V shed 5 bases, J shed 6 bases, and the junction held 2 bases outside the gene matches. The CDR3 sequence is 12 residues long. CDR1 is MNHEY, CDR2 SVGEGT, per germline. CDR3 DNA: TGTGCCAGCAGTAGGACAGGGGTCGAGCAGTACTTC. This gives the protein CASSRTGVEQYF.

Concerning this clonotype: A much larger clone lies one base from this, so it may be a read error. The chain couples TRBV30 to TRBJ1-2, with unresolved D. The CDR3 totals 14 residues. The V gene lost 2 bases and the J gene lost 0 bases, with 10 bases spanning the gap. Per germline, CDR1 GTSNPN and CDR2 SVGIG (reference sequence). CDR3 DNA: TGTGCCTGGAGTATAAAAGTTCCTAACTATGGCTACACCTTC. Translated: CAWSIKVPNYGYTF. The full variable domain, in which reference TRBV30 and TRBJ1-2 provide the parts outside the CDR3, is SQTIHQWPATLVQPVGSPLSLECTVEGTSNPNLYWYRQAAGRGLQLLFYSVGIGQISSEVPQNLSASRPQDRQFILSSKKLLLSDSGFYLCAWSIKVPNYGYTFGSGTRLTVV.

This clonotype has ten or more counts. The CDR3 is CASSIGLLGGSTDTQYF. Written as DNA, the CDR3 is TGTGCCAGCAGCATAGGCCTGCTGGGCGGGAGCACAGATACGCAGTATTTT. This rearrangement joins TRBV7-8 to TRBJ2-3; the D gene is possibly TRBD2 (5 bases). The ends were cut back, 5 bases at V and 0 bases at J, with 18 bases in the middle. The V gene's germline CDR1 is SGHVS and CDR2 FQNEAQ. This CDR3 has 17 residues.

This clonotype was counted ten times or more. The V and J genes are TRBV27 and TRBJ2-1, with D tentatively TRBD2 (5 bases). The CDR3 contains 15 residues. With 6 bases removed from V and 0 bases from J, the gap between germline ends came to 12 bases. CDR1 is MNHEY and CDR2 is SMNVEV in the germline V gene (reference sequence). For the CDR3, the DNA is TGTGCCAGCAGGGACTTGCAGAGCTCCTACAATGAGCAGTTCTTC. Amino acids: CASRDLQSSYNEQFF.

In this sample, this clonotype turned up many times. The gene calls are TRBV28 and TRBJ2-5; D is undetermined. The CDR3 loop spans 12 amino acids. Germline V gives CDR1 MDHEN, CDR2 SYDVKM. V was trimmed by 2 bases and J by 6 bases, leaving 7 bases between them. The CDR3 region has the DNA TGTGCCAGCAGTTTACCTCAACAGACCCAGTACTTC. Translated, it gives CASSLPQQTQYF.

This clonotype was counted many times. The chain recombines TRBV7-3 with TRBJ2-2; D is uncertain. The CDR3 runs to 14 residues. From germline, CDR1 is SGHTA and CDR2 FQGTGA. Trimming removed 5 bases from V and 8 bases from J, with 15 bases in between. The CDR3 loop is CASSPRPYSGELFF. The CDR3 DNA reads TGTGCCAGCAGCCCCCGTCCCTACTCGGGGGAGCTGTTTTTT.

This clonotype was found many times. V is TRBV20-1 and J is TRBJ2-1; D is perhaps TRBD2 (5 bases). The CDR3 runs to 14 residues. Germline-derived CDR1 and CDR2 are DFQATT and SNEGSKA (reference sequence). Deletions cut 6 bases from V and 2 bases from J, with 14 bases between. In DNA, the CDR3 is TGCAGTGCCAAAAGGGAGTTTACCTACAATGAGCAGTTCTTC. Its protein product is CSAKREFTYNEQFF.

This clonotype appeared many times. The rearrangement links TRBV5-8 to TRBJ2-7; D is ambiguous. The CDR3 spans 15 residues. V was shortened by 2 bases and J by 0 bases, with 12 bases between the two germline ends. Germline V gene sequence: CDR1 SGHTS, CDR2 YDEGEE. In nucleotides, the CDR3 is TGTGCCAGCAGCTTAAGTTACGTCGGCTCCTACGAGCAGTACTTC. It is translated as CASSLSYVGSYEQYF.

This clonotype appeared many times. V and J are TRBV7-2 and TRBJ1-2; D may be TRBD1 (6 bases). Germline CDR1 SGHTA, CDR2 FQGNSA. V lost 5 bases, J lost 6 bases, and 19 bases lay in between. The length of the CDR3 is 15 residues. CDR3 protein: CASSQILRGWHGYTF. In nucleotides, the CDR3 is TGTGCCAGCAGCCAGATCCTAAGGGGGTGGCATGGCTACACCTTC.

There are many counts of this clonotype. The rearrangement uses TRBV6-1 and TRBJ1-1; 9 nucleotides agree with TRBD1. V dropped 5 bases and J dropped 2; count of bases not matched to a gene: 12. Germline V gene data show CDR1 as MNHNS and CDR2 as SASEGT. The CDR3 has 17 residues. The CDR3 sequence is CASSQTPGQGLNTEAFF. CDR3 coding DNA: TGTGCCAGCAGTCAAACTCCGGGACAGGGATTAAACACTGAAGCTTTCTTT.

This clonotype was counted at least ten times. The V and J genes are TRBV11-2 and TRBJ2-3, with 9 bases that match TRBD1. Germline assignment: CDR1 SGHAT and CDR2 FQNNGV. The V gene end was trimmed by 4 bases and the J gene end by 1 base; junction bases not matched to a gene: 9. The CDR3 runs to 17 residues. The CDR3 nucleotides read TGTGCCAGCAGCTCGGGAACAGGGGGCCGGGGCACAGATACGCAGTATTTT. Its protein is CASSSGTGGRGTDTQYF.

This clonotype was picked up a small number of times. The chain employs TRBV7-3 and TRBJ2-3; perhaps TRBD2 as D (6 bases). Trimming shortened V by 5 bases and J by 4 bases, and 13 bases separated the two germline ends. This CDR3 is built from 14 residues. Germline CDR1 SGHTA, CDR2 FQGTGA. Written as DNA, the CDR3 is TGTGCCAGCAGCCCGGGAGTTGGGTCAGATACGCAGTATTTT. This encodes CASSPGVGSDTQYF.

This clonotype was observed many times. Here the CDR3 DNA reads TGTGCCAGCAAGGCAGGTTGGGGGGAGCTGTTTTTT. Its protein product is CASKAGWGELFF. V gene TRBV6-1 combines with J gene TRBJ2-2; D call uncertain. In germline, CDR1 is MNHNS, CDR2 SASEGT. The CDR3 has 12 residues. V was pared by 7 bases and J by 8 bases, with 11 bases between.

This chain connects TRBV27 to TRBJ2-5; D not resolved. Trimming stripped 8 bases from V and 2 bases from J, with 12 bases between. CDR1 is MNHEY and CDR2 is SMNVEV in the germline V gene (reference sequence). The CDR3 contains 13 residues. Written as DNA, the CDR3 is TGTGCCAGCTTCTCCCTTAGGCAAGAGACCCAGTACTTC. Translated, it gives CASFSLRQETQYF.

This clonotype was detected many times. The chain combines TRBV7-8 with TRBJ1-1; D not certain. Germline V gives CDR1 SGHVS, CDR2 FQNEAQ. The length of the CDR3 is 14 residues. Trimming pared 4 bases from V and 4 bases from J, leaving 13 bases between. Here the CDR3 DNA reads TGTGCCAGCAGCTCAAGATGGCAGCTCACTGAAGCTTTCTTT. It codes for CASSSRWQLTEAFF.

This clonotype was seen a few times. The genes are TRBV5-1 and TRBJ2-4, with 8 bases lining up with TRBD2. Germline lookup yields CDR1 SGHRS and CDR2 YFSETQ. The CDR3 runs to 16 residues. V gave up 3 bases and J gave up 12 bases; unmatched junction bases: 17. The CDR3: CASSSSGGADVGAQYF. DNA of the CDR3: TGCGCCAGCAGCTCGTCCGGGGGGGCGGATGTTGGGGCTCAGTACTTC.

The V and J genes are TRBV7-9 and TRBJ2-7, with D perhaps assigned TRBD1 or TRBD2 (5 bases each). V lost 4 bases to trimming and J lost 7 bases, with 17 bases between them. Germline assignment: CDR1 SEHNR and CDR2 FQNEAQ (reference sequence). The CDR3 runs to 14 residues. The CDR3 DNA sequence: TGTGCCAGCAGCTACCGGGACGCCGGGTTTGAGCAGTACTTC. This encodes CASSYRDAGFEQYF.

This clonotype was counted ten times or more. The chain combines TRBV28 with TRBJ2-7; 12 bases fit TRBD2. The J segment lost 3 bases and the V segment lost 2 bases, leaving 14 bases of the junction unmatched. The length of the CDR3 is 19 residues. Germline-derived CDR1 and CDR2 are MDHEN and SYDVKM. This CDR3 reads CASSLVGTSGRTPNYEQYF. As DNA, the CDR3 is TGTGCCAGCAGTTTAGTGGGTACTAGCGGGAGGACCCCCAACTACGAGCAGTACTTC.

CDR3 residues: CASKGIAANTGELFF. The CDR3 DNA follows: TGTGCCAGCAAGGGGATAGCGGCGAACACCGGGGAGCTGTTTTTT. The chain links TRBV11-2 to TRBJ2-2; possible D gene TRBD2, 6 bases. V gave up 7 bases and J gave up 0 bases, with 12 bases separating them. CDR3 length: 15 amino acids. Germline V CDR1 and CDR2: SGHAT, FQNNGV.

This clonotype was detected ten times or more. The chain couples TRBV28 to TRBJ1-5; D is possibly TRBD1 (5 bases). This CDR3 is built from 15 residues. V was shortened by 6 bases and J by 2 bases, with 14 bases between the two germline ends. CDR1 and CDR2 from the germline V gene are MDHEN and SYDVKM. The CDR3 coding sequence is TGTGCCAGCAGCTTGAGGGGATTAGGCAATCAGCCCCAGCATTTT. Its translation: CASSLRGLGNQPQHF.

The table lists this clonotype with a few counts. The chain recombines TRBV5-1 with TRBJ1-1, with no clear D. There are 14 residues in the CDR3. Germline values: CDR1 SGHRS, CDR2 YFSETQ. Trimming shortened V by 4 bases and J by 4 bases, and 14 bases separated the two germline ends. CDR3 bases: TGCGCCAGCAGCCTATTAGGATTCCGCACTGAAGCTTTCTTT. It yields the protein CASSLLGFRTEAFF.

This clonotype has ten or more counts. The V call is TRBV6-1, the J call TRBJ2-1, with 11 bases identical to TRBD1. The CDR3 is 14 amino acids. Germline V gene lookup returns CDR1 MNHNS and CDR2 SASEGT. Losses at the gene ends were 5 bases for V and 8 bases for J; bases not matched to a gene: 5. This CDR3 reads CASSTDRGRDEQFF. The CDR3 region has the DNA TGTGCCAGCAGTACGGACAGGGGGCGTGATGAGCAGTTCTTC.

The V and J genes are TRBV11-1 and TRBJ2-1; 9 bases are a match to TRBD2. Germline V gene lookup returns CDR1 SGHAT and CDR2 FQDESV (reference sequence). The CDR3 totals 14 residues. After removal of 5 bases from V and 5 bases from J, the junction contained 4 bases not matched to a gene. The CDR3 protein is CASSRLAVHNEQFF. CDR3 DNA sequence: TGTGCCAGCAGCCGACTAGCGGTCCACAATGAGCAGTTCTTC. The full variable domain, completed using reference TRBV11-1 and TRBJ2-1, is EAEVAQSPRYKITEKSQAVAFWCDPISGHATLYWYRQILGQGPELLVQFQDESVVDDSQLPKDRFSAERLKGVDSTLKIQPAELGDSAMYLCASSRLAVHNEQFFGPGTRLTVL.

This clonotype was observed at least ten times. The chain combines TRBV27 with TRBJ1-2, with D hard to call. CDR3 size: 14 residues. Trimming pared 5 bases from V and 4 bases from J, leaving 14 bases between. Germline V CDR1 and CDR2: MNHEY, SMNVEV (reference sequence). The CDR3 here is CASSITARPYGYTF. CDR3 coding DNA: TGTGCCAGCAGTATTACAGCGCGCCCCTATGGCTACACCTTC.